This T cell receptor (beta chain) comes out of a study of blood T cell repertoires in COVID-19. Study context: Whether acute or convalescent, the COVID-19 samples came from the United States, Italy and Spain. PBMCs, B-cell-depleted T cells, or T cells provided the cDNA or gDNA that made up the material.

Original processing methods: Quantification of nucleated cells was approximated via reference gene primer amplification. Data came from immunoSEQ multiplex PCR; TCRdb stores just in-frame clones and leaves some out. V and J calls and clone size are given by that table; D and trimming were obtained from the DNA. The sample lists some 78,000 clones, 84% occurring once. The specimen sequenced was peripheral blood. The receptor comes from a man between 50 and 59 years old with acute or convalescent COVID-19.

The CDR3 bases are TGTGCCAGCAGCTTAGGCCTAGCGGGGGGGCGAGATACGCAGTATTTT. Protein product: CASSLGLAGGRDTQYF. The chain combines TRBV11-2 with TRBJ2-3, with 12 bases identical to TRBD2. The CDR3 extends over 16 amino acids. The V gene end was trimmed by 1 base and the J gene end by 5 bases; junction bases not matched to a gene: 4. The germline gives CDR1 SGHAT, CDR2 FQNNGV. The variable domain in full, completed from reference TRBV11-2 and TRBJ2-3, reads EAGVAQSPRYKIIEKRQSVAFWCNPISGHATLYWYQQILGQGPKLLIQFQNNGVVDDSQLPKDRFSAERLKGVDSTLKIQPAKLEDSAVYLCASSLGLAGGRDTQYFGPGTRLTVL.